One and the same sample provided the 28 T cell receptor beta chains below, sequenced in a study of blood T cell repertoires in COVID-19. Only in-frame clones appear in the TCRdb table, and some are missing; sequencing was by immunoSEQ multiplex PCR. The data hold 180,000 or so clones, with 70% to 80% observed a single time. The sample was peripheral blood. Every receptor here comes from a woman in her forties or fifties with active or convalescent COVID-19.

This sequence joins TRBV18 and TRBJ2-1; 11 bases are shared with TRBD2. The CDR3 runs 17 residues. Germline-derived CDR1 and CDR2 are KGHSH and LQKENI. The trim removed 3 bases at V and 10 bases at J, leaving 14 bases unmatched. This chain's CDR3 is CASSPGLSGGAHQEQFF. CDR3 DNA: TGTGCCAGCTCACCGGGACTTAGCGGGGGGGCCCATCAGGAGCAGTTCTTC.

V usage is TRBV19 and J usage is TRBJ1-3; D gene uncertain. CDR1 and CDR2 (germline): LNHDA, SQIVND (reference sequence). CDR3 length: 15 amino acids. Trimming pared 5 bases from V and 0 bases from J, leaving 11 bases between. The CDR3 DNA reads as TGTGCCAGTAGTGGTTCTCGGGACTCTGGAAACACCATATATTTT. This encodes CASSGSRDSGNTIYF.

CDR3 amino acids: CASSFGGTAGVEQFF. The CDR3 region has the DNA TGTGCCAGCAGCTTTGGGGGTACAGCGGGGGTTGAGCAGTTCTTC. J is TRBJ2-1 and V is TRBV5-4; 8 nucleotides line up with TRBD2. The V gene end was trimmed by 2 bases and the J gene end by 9 bases; junction bases not matched to a gene: 10. The CDR3 is 15 amino acids. Germline loops: CDR1 SGHNT, CDR2 YYREEE (reference sequence).

The genes are TRBV18 and TRBJ2-2; TRBD1 aligns across 7 bases. CDR3 size: 16 residues. The germline CDR1 and CDR2 sequences are KGHSH and LQKENI. Trimming cost V 0 bases and J 7 bases; bases outside gene matches: 8. This CDR3 is CASSPPEGARGGELFF. CDR3 coding DNA: TGTGCCAGCTCACCACCAGAGGGGGCTCGAGGCGGGGAGCTGTTTTTT.

The chain employs TRBV6-5 and TRBJ2-7; TRBD1 is a possible D gene (6 bases). V lost 6 bases and J 1 base, leaving 10 bases between the germline ends. Germline V CDR1 and CDR2: MNHEY, SVGAGI. This CDR3 has 13 amino acids. CDR3 in amino acids: CASSPGASYEQYF. The CDR3, as DNA: TGTGCCAGCAGCCCAGGGGCTTCCTACGAGCAGTACTTC.

This clone has just one count. J is TRBJ1-1 and V is TRBV28; a possible D gene is TRBD1 (6 bases). Trimming took 8 bases from V and 4 from J, leaving 17 bases between them. CDR3 length equals 14 residues. CDR1 is MDHEN, CDR2 SYDVKM, per germline. Here the CDR3 DNA reads TGTGCCAGCGGACCGAGGTTCAGGGGCACTGAAGCTTTCTTT. This translates into CASGPRFRGTEAFF.

The chain uses TRBV30 and TRBJ1-5; D is possibly TRBD1 (6 bases). This CDR3 is built from 14 residues. The V and J ends lost 5 bases and 6 bases respectively, with 17 bases between them. Per the germline V gene, CDR1 is GTSNPN and CDR2 is SVGIG (reference sequence). The CDR3 spells CAWAAEGGGQPQHF. The CDR3 coding sequence is TGTGCCTGGGCCGCGGAGGGGGGGGGTCAGCCCCAGCATTTT.

This sequence joins TRBV27 and TRBJ1-2; D remains unclear. CDR3 size: 14 residues. Germline V gives CDR1 MNHEY, CDR2 SMNVEV (reference sequence). Trimming took off 5 bases at V and 1 base at J, with 11 bases between the two ends. The CDR3 sequence: CASSPRAGNYGYTF. The DNA of the CDR3 is TGTGCCAGCAGTCCCCGGGCGGGTAACTATGGCTACACCTTC.

As DNA, the CDR3 is TGTGCCAGCAGCCCCAACAGGGCCGGCCGCACAGATACGCAGTATTTT. Its translation: CASSPNRAGRTDTQYF. The chain links TRBV7-9 to TRBJ2-3, with a weak D call TRBD1 (6 bases). Germline assignment: CDR1 SEHNR and CDR2 FQNEAQ (reference sequence). Trimming removed 5 bases at V and 1 base at J, with 16 bases between. The CDR3 contains 16 residues.

This clone has just a few counts. The rearrangement joins TRBV7-2 to TRBJ2-5, with 12 bases fitting TRBD2. The CDR3 spans 14 residues. The V gene end was trimmed by 8 bases and the J gene end by 5 bases; junction bases not matched to a gene: 6. Per the germline V gene, CDR1 is SGHTA and CDR2 is FQGNSA. The DNA of the CDR3 is TGTGCCAGCCGCCCGACTAGCGGGAGCGAGACCCAGTACTTC. Translating it yields CASRPTSGSETQYF.

The chain has TRBV6-6 and TRBJ1-1; possible D gene TRBD1, 5 bases. Germline CDR1 MNHNY, CDR2 SVGAGI (reference sequence). The CDR3 has 14 residues. The ends were cut back, 8 bases at V and 5 bases at J, with 18 bases in the middle. Here the CDR3 DNA reads TGTGCCAGCGGATTGGGGCAGGGAAAAACTGAAGCTTTCTTT. As protein: CASGLGQGKTEAFF.

At least ten counts were recorded for this clone. The chain employs TRBV2 and TRBJ2-1; TRBD1 matches 7 bases. The CDR3 length is 14 residues. V was clipped by 7 bases and J by 6 bases; unmatched bases: 9. Germline V lookup: CDR1 SNHLY, CDR2 FYNNEI. CDR3 protein: CASKDGTAANEQFF. The CDR3 bases are TGTGCCAGCAAGGACGGGACAGCCGCCAATGAGCAGTTCTTC.

The chain combines TRBV1 with TRBJ1-1. TRBV1 is classified as a pseudogene. This CDR3 region has 15 residues. CDR3 bases: TGCACCAGCAGCCAACGTTCTATACCTAACACTGAAGCTTTCTTT. This sequence encodes CTSSQRSIPNTEAFF.

The rearrangement joins TRBV28 to TRBJ2-1; 9 nucleotides agree with TRBD1. The J segment lost 7 bases and the V segment lost 5 bases, leaving 12 bases of the junction unmatched. Germline CDR1 and CDR2: MDHEN and SYDVKM. The CDR3 is made up of 16 amino acids. CDR3 sequence (DNA): TGTGCCAGCAGTATCCTTGGGACAGGGAGCGTGAATGAGCAGTTCTTC. Protein sequence: CASSILGTGSVNEQFF. The full variable domain, rest sourced from reference TRBV28 and TRBJ2-1, is DVKVTQSSRYLVKRTGEKVFLECVQDMDHENMFWYRQDPGLGLRLIYFSYDVKMKEKGDIPEGYSVSREKKERFSLILESASTNQTSMYLCASSILGTGSVNEQFFGPGTRLTVL.

The chain links TRBV13 to TRBJ2-4, with D possibly matching TRBD1 (6 bases). CDR1 and CDR2 from the germline V gene are PRHDT and FYEKMQ (reference sequence). V was shortened by 5 bases and J by 8 bases, with 22 bases between the two germline ends. The CDR3 extends over 16 amino acids. The CDR3 DNA reads as TGTGCCAGCAGCCCCCTACCCCAGGGGATGGGAGACATTCAGTACTTC. The encoded protein is CASSPLPQGMGDIQYF.

V gene TRBV6-1 combines with J gene TRBJ1-2; D uncertain. Germline CDR1 is MNHNS and CDR2 is SASEGT. The V end lost 2 bases, the J end lost 3 bases, and 10 bases lay between the germline ends. The CDR3 length is 14 residues. CDR3 residues: CASSENGRYYGYTF. The CDR3 coding sequence is TGTGCCAGCAGTGAAAATGGGAGGTACTATGGCTACACCTTC.

This chain uses TRBV29-1 with TRBJ2-1; TRBD2 agrees at 7 bases. The CDR3 is made up of 12 amino acids. Germline CDR1 and CDR2: SQVTM and ANQGSEA. The junction had 5 bases not matched to a gene; V was cut back by 3 bases and J by 9 bases. CDR3 nucleotides: TGCAGCGTTGAGTCATGGGGGGGTGAGCAGTTCTTC. Amino acid sequence: CSVESWGGEQFF.

The rearrangement links TRBV29-1 to TRBJ2-5; 10 bases line up with TRBD2. Germline CDR1 SQVTM, CDR2 ANQGSEA. Trimming removed 3 bases from V and 5 bases from J; junction bases left unmatched: 6. The CDR3 covers 14 residues. The chain's CDR3 is CSVDSSGSSETQYF. The CDR3 DNA reads TGCAGCGTTGACTCTAGCGGGAGCAGTGAGACCCAGTACTTC.

DNA for the CDR3: TGTGCCACCAGCAGAGATAGGGGTCCCCAGCCCCAGCATTTT. Protein product: CATSRDRGPQPQHF. V and J are TRBV15 and TRBJ1-5; tentative D call: TRBD1 (5 bases). The germline V gene has CDR1 LNHNV and CDR2 YYDKDF (reference sequence). V was trimmed by 0 bases and J by 7 bases, leaving 10 bases between them. There are 14 residues in the CDR3.

V gene TRBV6-2 or TRBV6-3 combines with J gene TRBJ2-1; D is possibly TRBD2 (5 bases). Trimming removed 4 bases from V and 5 bases from J, with 9 bases in between. CDR1 is MNHEY and CDR2 is SVGEGT in the germline V gene. CDR3 size: 13 residues. CDR3 DNA sequence: TGTGCCAGCAGTTCAACTAGAAACAATGAGCAGTTCTTC. Protein product: CASSSTRNNEQFF.

A few counts support this clone. The genes are TRBV6-6 and TRBJ1-1; tentatively, D is TRBD1 (5 bases). CDR1 and CDR2 (germline): MNHNY, SVGAGI (reference sequence). The CDR3 spans 13 residues. Deletions cut 5 bases from V and 2 bases from J, with 9 bases between. CDR3 DNA sequence: TGTGCCAGCAGTCTAGACAGTAACACTGAAGCTTTCTTT. It specifies CASSLDSNTEAFF.

The V call is TRBV4-1, the J call TRBJ2-3; 9 bases align to TRBD1. Looked up from germline, CDR1 is MGHRA and CDR2 is YSYEKL. The CDR3 runs to 17 residues. The V segment lost 4 bases and the J segment 0 bases; nucleotides outside the gene matches: 8. CDR3 amino acids: CASSRGGTGPSTDTQYF. CDR3 DNA sequence: TGCGCCAGCAGCCGGGGAGGGACAGGGCCTAGCACAGATACGCAGTATTTT.

A few counts support this clone. The CDR3 DNA follows: TGTGCCAGCAGCCCACTGGGCGGGGAGAACACCGGGGAGCTGTTTTTT. Its translation is CASSPLGGENTGELFF. The rearrangement links TRBV5-8 to TRBJ2-2; D is perhaps TRBD2 (6 bases). The CDR3 contains 16 residues. V was clipped by 4 bases and J by 1 base, with 14 bases between them. Germline-derived CDR1 and CDR2 are SGHTS and YDEGEE.

The CDR3 sequence: CASSLMGRGEADTQYF. In DNA form, the CDR3 reads TGTGCCAGCAGCCTCATGGGACGGGGGGAGGCAGATACGCAGTATTTT. The gene calls are TRBV7-3 and TRBJ2-3; 7 bases align to TRBD2. The J segment lost 4 bases and the V segment lost 5 bases, leaving 12 bases of the junction unmatched. Germline V gives CDR1 SGHTA, CDR2 FQGTGA. The CDR3 is made up of 16 amino acids. The full variable domain, in which reference TRBV7-3 and TRBJ2-3 provide the parts outside the CDR3, is GAGVSQTPSNKVTEKGKYVELRCDPISGHTALYWYRQSLGQGPEFLIYFQGTGAADDSGLPNDRFFAVRPEGSVSTLKIQRTERGDSAVYLCASSLMGRGEADTQYFGPGTRLTVL.

This clone was seen only once. The chain links TRBV24-1 to TRBJ2-2; D is undetermined. The CDR3 spans 12 residues. V lost 9 bases, J lost 0 bases, and 4 bases lay in between. Germline V gene sequence: CDR1 KGHDR, CDR2 SFDVKD. The CDR3 reads CATGPNTGELFF. The CDR3 DNA reads TGTGCCACCGGCCCGAACACCGGGGAGCTGTTTTTT.

The chain couples TRBV6-2 or TRBV6-3 to TRBJ2-4, with TRBD2 identical over 7 bases. V lost 4 bases and J lost 0; bases outside the gene matches: 12. CDR1 and CDR2 from the germline V gene are MNHEY and SVGEGT. The CDR3 is made up of 18 amino acids. The CDR3 DNA reads TGTGCCAGCAGTTCACGCCGAAGCGGGACTAAAGCCAAAAACATTCAGTACTTC. Protein product: CASSSRRSGTKAKNIQYF.

This clone was observed a few times. The genes are TRBV3-1 (or the pseudogene TRBV3-2) and TRBJ1-1; perhaps TRBD1 as D (6 bases). The CDR3 spans 12 residues. Trimming took 4 bases from V and 11 from J, leaving 14 bases between them. Germline V gene lookup returns CDR1 LGHDT and CDR2 YNNKEL (reference sequence). CDR3 residues: CASSPRGGSAFF. DNA of the CDR3: TGTGCCAGCAGCCCCAGGGGCGGATCGGCTTTCTTT.

V is TRBV7-2 and J is TRBJ1-5; 7 bases agree with TRBD1. This CDR3 comprises 14 residues. The ends lost 2 bases at V and 4 bases at J; junction bases unmatched: 2. The germline gives CDR1 SGHTA, CDR2 FQGNSA. The CDR3 region is CASSLRTGNQPQHF. As DNA, the CDR3 is TGTGCCAGCAGCTTAAGGACAGGTAATCAGCCCCAGCATTTT.